The entry below describes one TCR beta chain. This clone was seen once. It lacks a known antigen. Nothing much larger sits one base from this clone, and base qualities are not available. This specimen comes from a study of blood T cell repertoires in COVID-19 (TCRdb year 2020). Notes on the research overall: Collaborator samples came from the United States, Italy and Spain and covered acute and convalescent phases of COVID-19. The samples were drawn from two sources: the first 160 participants of the ongoing ImmuneRACE study, and 1,254 subjects contributed by 6 global collaborators. Subjects who had been exposed to COVID-19, were actively infected with it, or had recovered from it provided the deeply sampled blood TCRbeta repertoires that made up the dataset. The material from the prospective study consisted of cDNA or gDNA derived from T cells, B-cell-depleted T cells, or PBMCs. HLA class I and class II types, where available, came from metadata supplied by the sample provider rather than from assay-based typing. A de-identified subject ID, COVID-19 status, age in years and sex were almost always included in the sample metadata. A freely available public database, intended as a resource for researchers studying the immune response to SARS-CoV-2, is where the repertoires were released. The investigation overall reported the following: Clinical and demographic metadata were provided uncurated, with the amount varying by source and participant.

TCRbeta CDR3 regions were amplified from genomic DNA using the immunoSEQ Assay, a bias-controlled multiplex PCR. In the authors' own workflow: The number of nucleated cells in each sample was estimated by amplification of reference gene primers within the assay. To quantify the absolute abundance of each unique TCRbeta CDR3 rearrangement, sequence reads were collapsed and filtered. For each sample, productive Simpson clonality was calculated by taking the square root of Simpson's diversity index across productive rearrangements. In TCRdb, the immuneACCESS table is reduced to in-frame sequences with V and J assigned. These tables do not hold every clone; where another copy was compared, an unresolved V gene accounts for under half, and the others remain unexplained. That table is the source of V, J and clone size, and D and trimming were worked out from the DNA. This sample comprises 55,000 to 65,000 clones, around 79% of them detected only once. Approximately 3% of the sample lies in the top ten.

Collaborating institutions collected whole blood in K2EDTA tubes following their own protocols. For TCRbeta analysis, collaborators shipped samples as frozen whole blood, isolated PBMCs, or DNA extracted from either of those sample types. From a lookup of the germline V gene (reference sequence), CDR1 and CDR2 are LNHDA and SQIVND. The V and J ends are trimmed by 4 bases and 10 bases, leaving 11 bases between them. Including cysteine and phenylalanine, the CDR3 has 12 amino acids. The only DNA kept is the CDR3, 36 bases in frame from the first base. The material sequenced was peripheral blood. This sequence originates from a man in his 60s with acute or convalescent COVID-19. Recombination connected TRBV19 to TRBJ2-1; TRBD1 might be the D gene, on 6 matching bases. The CDR3 protein sequence reads: CASSKGQGEQFF. The nucleotide sequence is TGTGCCAGTAGTAAGGGTCAGGGGGAGCAGTTCTTC.